This is a list of T cell receptor beta chains from one sample in a study of CD8 T cells in ankylosing spondylitis. TCRdb called the 5' RACE reads again in MiXCR, with one record for every CDR3 protein. The sample gives approximately 400,000 distinct CDR3 sequences, about 15% of which show up once; approximately 1% is in the top ten. Sequenced sample: blood, either unsorted or a sorted T cell fraction (not recorded which). These receptors all come from a male donor with ankylosing spondylitis. Each CDR3 is given with its conserved first and last residue. D genes are given only for firm matches. For some rows the clone size is stated as once, few or many, or as a class when expanded; others skip it.

v_gene: TRBV7-9; abundance: -; d_gene: -; CDR3aa: CASSPRGGSSSPLHF
v_gene: TRBV5-1; abundance: few; d_gene: TRBD1; CDR3aa: CASSIQGHDTGELFF
v_gene: TRBV20-1; abundance: few; d_gene: TRBD2; CDR3aa: CSALVSAGVLYEQYF
v_gene: TRBV7-9; abundance: -; d_gene: TRBD2; CDR3aa: CASSFRLAGDTQYF
v_gene: TRBV11-3; abundance: few; d_gene: -; CDR3aa: CASSFLPTGELFF
v_gene: TRBV6-1; abundance: few; d_gene: -; CDR3aa: CASSDTLHF
v_gene: TRBV5-1; abundance: -; d_gene: -; CDR3aa: CASSLVRSSYNEQFF
v_gene: TRBV12-3/TRBV12-4; abundance: -; d_gene: -; CDR3aa: CASSFRSGGLNEKLFF
v_gene: TRBV10-3; abundance: -; d_gene: TRBD1; CDR3aa: CAISPGTGRNTEAFF
v_gene: TRBV4-1; abundance: -; d_gene: -; CDR3aa: CASSPGPFPDEQYF
v_gene: TRBV3-1; abundance: many; d_gene: -; CDR3aa: CASSQGSVGELFF